This section outlines one T cell receptor (beta chain) sequence together with its context. The data belong to a study of HIV-infected patients and healthy controls. The length of the CDR3 is 15 residues. Germline values: CDR1 DFQATT, CDR2 SNEGSKA (reference sequence). The V and J ends lost 2 bases and 4 bases, in that order; junction bases with no gene match: 9. Via MiXCR, TCRdb re-called the 5' RACE reads, giving one row per CDR3 protein. The sample holds tens of thousands of distinct CDR3 sequences, 15% to 20% seen once. Sequencing used CD4+ T cells from blood. This sequence joins TRBV20-1 and TRBJ2-3, with 7 positions matching TRBD2. The sequence derives from a human donor in good health. DNA for the CDR3: TGCAGTGCTAGAAAGGGGCCGACTAGCTCAGATACGCAGTATTTT. It is translated as CSARKGPTSSDTQYF.